The T cell receptor (beta chain) described here comes from a study of T cells after yellow fever vaccination. The CDR3 contains 15 residues. The V gene lost 5 bases and the J gene lost 5 bases, with 17 bases spanning the gap. In germline, CDR1 is SGHTA, CDR2 FQGTGA. From the 5' RACE reads, TCRdb called clonotypes with MiXCR, one entry per CDR3 protein. The data contain more than 95,000 distinct CDR3 sequences, about 15% of them singletons. In this sample, this clonotype turned up many times. The rearrangement links TRBV7-3 to TRBJ2-3, with D perhaps matching TRBD2 (6 bases). This clonotype was sampled from a man in his late teens or twenties who received the YFV17D yellow fever vaccine. The material sequenced was CD8+ T cells sorted from PBMCs, taken 5 days after the yellow fever booster vaccination. The CDR3 coding sequence is TGTGCCAGCAGCCCCACCCCTAGCGTGCTAGATACGCAGTATTTT. It specifies CASSPTPSVLDTQYF. Full variable domain (rest looked up from reference TRBV7-3 and TRBJ2-3): GAGVSQTPSNKVTEKGKYVELRCDPISGHTALYWYRQSLGQGPEFLIYFQGTGAADDSGLPNDRFFAVRPEGSVSTLKIQRTERGDSAVYLCASSPTPSVLDTQYFGPGTRLTVL.